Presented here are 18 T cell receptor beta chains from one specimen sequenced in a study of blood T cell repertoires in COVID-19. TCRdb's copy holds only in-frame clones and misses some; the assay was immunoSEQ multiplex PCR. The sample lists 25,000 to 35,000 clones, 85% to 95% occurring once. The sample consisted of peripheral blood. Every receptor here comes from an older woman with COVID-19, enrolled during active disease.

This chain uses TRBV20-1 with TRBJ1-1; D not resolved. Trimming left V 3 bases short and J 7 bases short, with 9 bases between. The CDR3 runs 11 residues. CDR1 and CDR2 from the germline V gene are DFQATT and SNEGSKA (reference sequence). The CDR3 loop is CSASGGGEAFF. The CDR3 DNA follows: TGCAGTGCTAGTGGAGGCGGTGAAGCTTTCTTT.

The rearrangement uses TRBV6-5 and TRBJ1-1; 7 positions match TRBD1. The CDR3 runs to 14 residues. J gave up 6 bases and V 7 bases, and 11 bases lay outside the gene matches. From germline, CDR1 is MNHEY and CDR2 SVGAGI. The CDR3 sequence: CASTLGQSMSEAFF. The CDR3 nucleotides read TGTGCCAGCACCTTGGGACAGTCAATGTCTGAAGCTTTCTTT.

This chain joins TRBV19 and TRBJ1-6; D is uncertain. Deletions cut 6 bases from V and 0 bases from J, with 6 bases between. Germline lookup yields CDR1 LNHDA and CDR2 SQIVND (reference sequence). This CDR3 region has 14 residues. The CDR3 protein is CASSSSSYNSPLHF. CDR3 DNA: TGTGCCAGTAGCTCGAGCTCCTATAATTCACCCCTCCACTTT.

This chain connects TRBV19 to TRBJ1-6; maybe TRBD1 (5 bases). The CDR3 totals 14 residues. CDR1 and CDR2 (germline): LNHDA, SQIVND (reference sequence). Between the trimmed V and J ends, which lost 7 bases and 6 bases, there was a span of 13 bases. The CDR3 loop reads CASIGARSNSPLHF. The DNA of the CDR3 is TGTGCCAGTATAGGGGCCCGGTCTAATTCACCCCTCCACTTT.

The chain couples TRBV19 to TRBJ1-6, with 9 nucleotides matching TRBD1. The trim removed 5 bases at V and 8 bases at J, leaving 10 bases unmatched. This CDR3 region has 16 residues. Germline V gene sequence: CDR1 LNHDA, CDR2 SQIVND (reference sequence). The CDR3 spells CASSDGTGKLDSPLHF. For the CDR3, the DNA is TGTGCCAGTAGTGATGGGACAGGGAAGCTGGATTCACCCCTCCACTTT.

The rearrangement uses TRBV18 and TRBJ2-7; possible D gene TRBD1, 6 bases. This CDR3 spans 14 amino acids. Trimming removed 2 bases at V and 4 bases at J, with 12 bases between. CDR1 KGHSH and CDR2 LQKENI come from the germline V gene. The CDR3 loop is CASSPNRDSYEQYF. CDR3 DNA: TGTGCCAGCTCACCAAACAGGGATAGTTACGAGCAGTACTTC. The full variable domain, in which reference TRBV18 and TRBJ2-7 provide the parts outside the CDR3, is NAGVMQNPRHLVRRRGQEARLRCSPMKGHSHVYWYRQLPEEGLKFMVYLQKENIIDESGMPKERFSAEFPKEGPSILRIQQVVRGDSAAYFCASSPNRDSYEQYFGPGTRLTVT.

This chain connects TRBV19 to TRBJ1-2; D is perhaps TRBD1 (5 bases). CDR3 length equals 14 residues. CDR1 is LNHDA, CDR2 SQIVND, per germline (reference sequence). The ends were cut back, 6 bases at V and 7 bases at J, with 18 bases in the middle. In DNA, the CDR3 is TGTGCCAGTAGACTACTGACAGAATCGTTTGGCTACACCTTC. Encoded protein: CASRLLTESFGYTF.

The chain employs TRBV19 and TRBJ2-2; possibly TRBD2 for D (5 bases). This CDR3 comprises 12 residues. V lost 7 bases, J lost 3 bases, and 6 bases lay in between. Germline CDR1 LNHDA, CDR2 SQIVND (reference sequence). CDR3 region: CASKADTGELFF. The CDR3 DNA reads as TGTGCCAGTAAAGCGGACACCGGGGAGCTGTTTTTT. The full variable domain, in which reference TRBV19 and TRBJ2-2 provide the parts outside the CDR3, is DGGITQSPKYLFRKEGQNVTLSCEQNLNHDAMYWYRQDPGQGLRLIYYSQIVNDFQKGDIAEGYSVSREKKESFPLTVTSAQKNPTAFYLCASKADTGELFFGEGSRLTVL.

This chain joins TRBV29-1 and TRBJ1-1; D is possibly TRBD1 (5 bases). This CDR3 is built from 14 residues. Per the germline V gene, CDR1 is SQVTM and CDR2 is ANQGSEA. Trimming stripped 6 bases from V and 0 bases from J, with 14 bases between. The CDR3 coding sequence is TGCAGCGTAAGAAGGGGCCCTATGAACACTGAAGCTTTCTTT. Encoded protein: CSVRRGPMNTEAFF.

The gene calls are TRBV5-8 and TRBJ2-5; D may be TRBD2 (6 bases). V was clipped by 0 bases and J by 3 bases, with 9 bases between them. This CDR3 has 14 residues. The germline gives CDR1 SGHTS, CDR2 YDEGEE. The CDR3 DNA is TGTGCCAGCAGCTTGGTTCTAGCGAAAGAGACCCAGTACTTC. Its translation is CASSLVLAKETQYF.

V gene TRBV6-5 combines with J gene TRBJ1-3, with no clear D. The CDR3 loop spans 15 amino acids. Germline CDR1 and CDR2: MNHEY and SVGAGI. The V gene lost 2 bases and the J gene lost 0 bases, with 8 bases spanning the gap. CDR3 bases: TGTGCCAGCAGTTACGGAGGACTCTCTGGAAACACCATATATTTT. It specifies CASSYGGLSGNTIYF.

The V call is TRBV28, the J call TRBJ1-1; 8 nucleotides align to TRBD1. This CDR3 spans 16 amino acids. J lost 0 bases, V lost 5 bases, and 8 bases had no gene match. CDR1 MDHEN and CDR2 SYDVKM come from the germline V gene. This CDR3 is CASSRTWTGMNTEAFF. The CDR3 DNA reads TGTGCCAGCAGTAGAACGTGGACAGGGATGAACACTGAAGCTTTCTTT.

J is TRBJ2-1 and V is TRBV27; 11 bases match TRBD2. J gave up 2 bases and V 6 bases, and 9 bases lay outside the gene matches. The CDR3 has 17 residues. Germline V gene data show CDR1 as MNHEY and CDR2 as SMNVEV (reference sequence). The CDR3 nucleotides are TGTGCCAGCAGGCTCACTAGCGGGAGTGGTGCCTACAATGAGCAGTTCTTC. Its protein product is CASRLTSGSGAYNEQFF.

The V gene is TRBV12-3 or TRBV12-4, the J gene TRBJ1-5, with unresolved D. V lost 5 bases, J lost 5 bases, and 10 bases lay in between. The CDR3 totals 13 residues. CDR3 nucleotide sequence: TGTGCCAGCAGTAGAGACGGGGATCAGCCCCAGCATTTT. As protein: CASSRDGDQPQHF.

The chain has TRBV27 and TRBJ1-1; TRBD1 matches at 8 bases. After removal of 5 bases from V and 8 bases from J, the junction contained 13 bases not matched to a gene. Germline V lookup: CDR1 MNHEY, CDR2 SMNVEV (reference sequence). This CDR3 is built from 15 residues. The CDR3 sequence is CASSPGQGVKAEAFF. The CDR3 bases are TGTGCCAGCAGTCCCGGACAGGGAGTAAAGGCGGAAGCTTTCTTT.

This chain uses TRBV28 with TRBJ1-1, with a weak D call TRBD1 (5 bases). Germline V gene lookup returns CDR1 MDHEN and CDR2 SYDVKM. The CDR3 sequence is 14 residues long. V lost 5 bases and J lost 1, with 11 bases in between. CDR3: CASSPSRGNTEAFF. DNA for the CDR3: TGTGCCAGCAGTCCCAGTAGGGGGAACACTGAAGCTTTCTTT. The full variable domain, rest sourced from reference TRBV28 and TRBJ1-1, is DVKVTQSSRYLVKRTGEKVFLECVQDMDHENMFWYRQDPGLGLRLIYFSYDVKMKEKGDIPEGYSVSREKKERFSLILESASTNQTSMYLCASSPSRGNTEAFFGQGTRLTVV.

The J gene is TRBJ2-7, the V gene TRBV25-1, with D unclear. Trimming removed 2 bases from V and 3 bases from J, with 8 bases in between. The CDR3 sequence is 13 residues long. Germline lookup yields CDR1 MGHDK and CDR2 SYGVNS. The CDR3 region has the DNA TGTGCCAGCAGTGAAATGAGCATCTACGAGCAGTACTTC. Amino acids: CASSEMSIYEQYF.

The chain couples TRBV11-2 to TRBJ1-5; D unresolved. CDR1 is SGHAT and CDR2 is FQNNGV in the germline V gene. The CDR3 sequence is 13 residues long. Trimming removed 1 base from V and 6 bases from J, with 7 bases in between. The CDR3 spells CASSLAGSQPQHF. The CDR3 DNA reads TGTGCCAGCAGCTTAGCTGGCAGTCAGCCCCAGCATTTT.